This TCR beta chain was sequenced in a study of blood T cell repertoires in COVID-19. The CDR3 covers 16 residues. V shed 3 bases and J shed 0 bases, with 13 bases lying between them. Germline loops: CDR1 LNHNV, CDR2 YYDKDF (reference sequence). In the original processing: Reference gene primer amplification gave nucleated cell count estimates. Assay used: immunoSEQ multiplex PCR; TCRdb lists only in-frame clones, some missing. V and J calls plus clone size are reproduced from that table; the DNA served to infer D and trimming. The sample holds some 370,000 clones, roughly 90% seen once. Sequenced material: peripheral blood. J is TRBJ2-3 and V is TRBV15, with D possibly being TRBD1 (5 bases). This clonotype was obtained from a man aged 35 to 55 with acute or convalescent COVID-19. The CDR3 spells CATSRVQGSSTDTQYF. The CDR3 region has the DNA TGTGCCACCAGCAGGGTCCAGGGTTCTAGCACAGATACGCAGTATTTT.